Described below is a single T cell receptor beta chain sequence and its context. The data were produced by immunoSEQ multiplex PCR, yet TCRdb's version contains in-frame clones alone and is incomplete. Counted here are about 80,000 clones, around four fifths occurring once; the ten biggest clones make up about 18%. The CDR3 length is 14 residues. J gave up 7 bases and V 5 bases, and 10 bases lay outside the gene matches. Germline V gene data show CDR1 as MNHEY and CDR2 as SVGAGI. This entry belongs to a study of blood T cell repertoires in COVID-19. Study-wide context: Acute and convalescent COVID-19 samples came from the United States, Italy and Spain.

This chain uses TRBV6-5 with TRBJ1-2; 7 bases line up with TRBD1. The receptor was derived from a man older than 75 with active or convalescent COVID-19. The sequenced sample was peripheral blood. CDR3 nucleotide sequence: TGTGCCAGCAGTACTCAAACAGGGGAACGTGGCTACACCTTC. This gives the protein CASSTQTGERGYTF.